The source of this TCR beta chain is a study of graft-versus-host responses after intestinal transplantation. Study-level information: Anti-thymocyte globulin was used for induction in all recipients, who then took tacrolimus and steroids for approximately 3 years.

General study findings and limits: High graft-versus-host to host-versus-graft clonal ratios were found in allografts of patients who had graft-donor T cell macrochimerism. Recipient marrow contained GvH clones, some of which appeared first in ileum or blood.

The CDR3 contains 13 residues. Germline-derived CDR1 and CDR2 are MNHEY and SVGAGI. Germline trimming cut 5 bases from V and 10 bases from J; bases unmatched to any gene: 5. This clone was seen a single time. The antigen remains undetermined. This CDR3 is also generated by other DNA sequences in the sample. Libraries were prepared by immunoSEQ multiplex PCR; TCRdb keeps only in-frame clonotypes and omits some of them. The sample yields about 97,000 clones, around 92% seen once. The sample here was unstimulated CD4+ T cells sorted from spleen or lymph node cells, taken before transplant. The chain employs TRBV6-5 and TRBJ1-6; 7 bases agree with TRBD1. The TCR originated in a human donor who was the organ donor for an intestinal transplant. The CDR3 nucleotides read TGTGCCAGCAGTCAACAGGGGAGCTCACCCCTCCACTTT. Protein product: CASSQQGSSPLHF.